The clone carrying this T cell receptor beta chain was found once. Its antigen is not known. cDNA prepared by RNA extraction and subsequent reverse transcription served as the template for sequencing. Measured with immunoSEQ multiplex PCR; TCRdb has only the in-frame clones, and not every one. Here the sample spans about 110,000 clones, about four fifths being singletons. Stated treatment: oral pan-JAK inhibitor, 5-10 mg twice daily. Alopecia areata patients provided lesional scalp punch biopsies and peripheral blood. Researchers picked out CD4+ and CD8+ T cells from PBMCs by sorting. This specimen comes from a study of CD8+ T cells in alopecia areata. Study background: Treatment comprised oral tofacitinib, 5 to 10 mg twice daily, in treated patients. Study conclusions and caveats: TCR sharing was clearer in mice than between patients, perhaps partly owing to patient HLA diversity.

Per the germline V gene, CDR1 is MNHEY and CDR2 is SVGAGI. The CDR3 has 15 residues. V lost 2 bases, J lost 8 bases, and 13 bases lay in between. The sample was CD8+ T cells sorted from blood, taken at week 24, from a patient treated with tofacitinib. The V and J genes are TRBV6-5 and TRBJ2-6; no clear D. This receptor was obtained from a human donor with alopecia areata. This chain's CDR3 is CASSYDGSRTNVLTF. CDR3 bases: TGTGCCAGCAGTTACGACGGCTCTAGGACCAACGTCCTGACTTTC.